The following is a T cell receptor beta chain sequence with its context. The CDR3 is 16 residues long. Germline CDR1 and CDR2: SGHRS and YFSETQ. V dropped 0 bases and J dropped 1 base, with 13 bases sitting between them. PCR amplification relied on 60 Vbeta primers (plus 13 Jbeta primers). TCRdb's copy holds only in-frame clones and misses some; the assay was immunoSEQ multiplex PCR. Among more than 110,000 clones, around 70% were seen once, and the ten largest hold under 2.5%. These data belong to a study of cytomegalovirus exposure and HLA in healthy donors. The sequence was collected from a woman in her sixties in good health and CMV-seropositive. Specimen: PBMCs. The chain combines TRBV5-1 with TRBJ1-1, with D hard to call. The CDR3: CASSLEIGLRNTEAFF. In DNA, the CDR3 is TGCGCCAGCAGCTTGGAAATTGGACTGAGGAACACTGAAGCTTTCTTT.